Listed here are 24 T cell receptor beta chains from one sample, sequenced in a study of PD-L1 blockade in urothelial cancer. Here immunoSEQ multiplex PCR was the method, and the copy in TCRdb shows in-frame clones only, minus some. The table includes about 47,000 clones, around 80% detected once. Time point specified: pretreatment peripheral blood. Sequences were derived from PBMCs, sampled around atezolizumab (anti-PD-L1) treatment. These receptors originate from a man aged 60-69 years with urothelial cancer.

The chain carries TRBV30 and TRBJ2-5, with 7 bases identical to TRBD1. The CDR3 has 15 residues. Germline V gene sequence: CDR1 GTSNPN, CDR2 SVGIG (reference sequence). V was pared by 4 bases and J by 1 base, with 9 bases of the junction left unmatched. CDR3: CAWKKGQSGQETQYF. CDR3 nucleotides: TGTGCCTGGAAAAAGGGACAGAGCGGCCAAGAGACCCAGTACTTC.

The chain carries TRBV11-2 and TRBJ1-5; TRBD1 matches at 10 bases. Germline V lookup: CDR1 SGHAT, CDR2 FQNNGV. V lost 1 base and J lost 2; bases outside the gene matches: 11. The CDR3 runs 19 residues. CDR3 region: CASSLVGDRGCGGNQPQHF. CDR3 in DNA: TGTGCCAGCAGCTTAGTGGGGGACAGGGGATGCGGCGGCAATCAGCCCCAGCATTTT.

The chain joins TRBV7-6 to TRBJ2-3; the match to TRBD1 covers 8 bases. V shed 5 bases and J 6 bases; nucleotides not matched to a gene: 7. Germline loops: CDR1 SGHVS, CDR2 FNYEAQ. CDR3 size: 14 residues. The CDR3 spells CASSKGQDADTQYF. In nucleotides, the CDR3 is TGTGCCAGCAGCAAGGGACAGGACGCGGATACGCAGTATTTT.

The V and J genes are TRBV10-2 and TRBJ2-7, with a tentative D call TRBD1 (6 bases). This CDR3 spans 15 amino acids. V was clipped by 0 bases and J by 2 bases, with 11 bases between them. In germline, CDR1 is WSHSY, CDR2 SAAADI. CDR3 DNA sequence: TGCGCCAGCAGTGAGTCCGGACAGAAAACCTACGAGCAGTACTTC. As protein: CASSESGQKTYEQYF.

This chain links TRBV5-6 with TRBJ2-5; TRBD1 aligns across 7 bases. V was clipped by 3 bases and J by 6 bases; unmatched bases: 5. Germline V lookup: CDR1 SGHDT, CDR2 YYEEEE. The CDR3 is made up of 13 amino acids. The CDR3: CASSSRGSKTQYF. CDR3 nucleotides: TGTGCCAGCAGCTCCAGGGGGTCGAAGACCCAGTACTTC. The whole variable domain, filled in from reference TRBV5-6 and TRBJ2-5, reads DAGVTQSPTHLIKTRGQQVTLRCSPKSGHDTVSWYQQALGQGPQFIFQYYEEEERQRGNFPDRFSGHQFPNYSSELNVNALLLGDSALYLCASSSRGSKTQYFGPGTRLLVL.

V and J are TRBV13 and TRBJ2-2, with 9 bases that match TRBD1. Trimming removed 1 base from V and 4 bases from J; junction bases left unmatched: 4. The CDR3 is 16 residues long. Germline V gene lookup returns CDR1 PRHDT and CDR2 FYEKMQ (reference sequence). The CDR3 DNA sequence: TGTGCCAGCAGCTTAGCTGGGACAGGGAGCACCGGGGAGCTGTTTTTT. Its translation: CASSLAGTGSTGELFF.

As for this clone: This sample also contains other DNA sequences that code for the same CDR3. V usage is TRBV4-1 and J usage is TRBJ2-7, with 9 bases that match TRBD1. Trimming took 1 base from V and 2 from J; bases not matched to a gene: 3. Germline CDR1 MGHRA, CDR2 YSYEKL. This CDR3 comprises 15 residues. The CDR3 region has the DNA TGCGCCAGCAGCCAAGGACAGGGGGGCACCTACGAGCAGTACTTC. This gives the protein CASSQGQGGTYEQYF.

The chain employs TRBV6-5 and TRBJ1-2; D call uncertain. The CDR3 has 15 amino acids. The germline CDR1 and CDR2 sequences are MNHEY and SVGAGI. Deletions cut 2 bases from V and 3 bases from J, with 13 bases between. CDR3 in DNA: TGTGCCAGCAGTTACCGCGGCAGCTCCTACTATGGCTACACCTTC. It specifies CASSYRGSSYYGYTF.

V gene TRBV18 combines with J gene TRBJ1-6, with 7 bases matching TRBD1. The CDR3 contains 15 residues. From germline, CDR1 is KGHSH and CDR2 LQKENI. V was clipped by 3 bases and J by 10 bases; unmatched bases: 9. CDR3 coding DNA: TGTGCCAGCTCACCTACAGGGGAACAAGGGTCACCCCTCCACTTT. Protein sequence: CASSPTGEQGSPLHF.

The rearrangement uses TRBV15 and TRBJ2-5; TRBD1 matches at 8 bases. V shed 2 bases, J shed 5 bases, and the junction held 4 bases outside the gene matches. The germline gives CDR1 LNHNV, CDR2 YYDKDF (reference sequence). CDR3 length equals 14 residues. In DNA form, the CDR3 reads TGTGCCACCAGCAGACGGACAGGGACTGAGACCCAGTACTTC. Translating gives CATSRRTGTETQYF.

This clone has more than one count but fewer than ten. The chain is built from TRBV28 and TRBJ1-6; no clear D. CDR3 size: 12 residues. CDR1 and CDR2 from the germline V gene are MDHEN and SYDVKM. Trimming took 6 bases from V and 5 from J, leaving 5 bases between them. The CDR3 protein is CASRENNSPLHF. The CDR3 DNA is TGTGCCAGCAGGGAGAATAATTCACCCCTCCACTTT.

The chain is built from TRBV29-1 and TRBJ1-6; 9 nucleotides match TRBD1. The CDR3 loop spans 13 amino acids. The trim removed 7 bases at V and 8 bases at J, leaving 6 bases unmatched. Germline V gene data show CDR1 as SQVTM and CDR2 as ANQGSEA. The CDR3 reads CSAKDRGHSPLHF. The CDR3 coding sequence is TGCAGCGCCAAGGACAGGGGTCATTCACCCCTCCACTTT.

V and J are TRBV7-2 and TRBJ2-7; 8 nucleotides agree with TRBD1. Trimming took 5 bases from V and 7 from J; bases not matched to a gene: 13. Germline V gives CDR1 SGHTA, CDR2 FQGNSA. The CDR3 length is 15 residues. This CDR3 reads CASSQAPTGVWEQYF. The CDR3 DNA reads as TGTGCCAGCAGCCAAGCGCCGACAGGGGTGTGGGAGCAGTACTTC. Combining the CDR3 with reference TRBV7-2 and TRBJ2-7 gives the whole variable domain GAGVSQSPSNKVTEKGKDVELRCDPISGHTALYWYRQSLGQGLEFLIYFQGNSAPDKSGLPSDRFSAERTGGSVSTLTIQRTQQEDSAVYLCASSQAPTGVWEQYFGPGTRLTVT.

V gene TRBV5-1 combines with J gene TRBJ1-1, with 10 bases aligning to TRBD1. V lost 4 bases to trimming and J lost 1 base; unmatched junction nucleotides: 4. Germline V gene data show CDR1 as SGHRS and CDR2 as YFSETQ. The CDR3 sequence is 15 residues long. In DNA form, the CDR3 reads TGCGCCAGCAGCCTAGGACAGGGGGGGAACACTGAAGCTTTCTTT. As protein: CASSLGQGGNTEAFF.

The rearrangement joins TRBV27 to TRBJ1-1; weak D call: TRBD1 (6 bases). The germline V and J ends were trimmed by 4 bases and 11 bases, with 17 bases remaining between them. Germline V gives CDR1 MNHEY, CDR2 SMNVEV (reference sequence). The CDR3 covers 13 residues. CDR3 sequence: CASSSSGQIDAFF. The CDR3 DNA is TGTGCCAGCAGTTCCTCCGGACAGATTGACGCTTTCTTT.

This clone was detected only once. The V gene is TRBV6-4, the J gene TRBJ1-6; D is uncertain. Germline CDR1 is MRHNA and CDR2 is SNTAGT. The length of the CDR3 is 15 residues. V was shortened by 3 bases and J by 7 bases, with 13 bases between the two germline ends. In DNA form, the CDR3 reads TGTGCCAGCAGTGAGACCGGGAACACCAATTCACCCCTCCACTTT. Translated, it gives CASSETGNTNSPLHF.

The CDR3 is CASSPVVGSNQPQHF. CDR3 coding DNA: TGTGCCAGCAGCCCCGTCGTCGGTAGCAATCAGCCCCAGCATTTT. The V gene is TRBV7-2, the J gene TRBJ1-5; no clear D. Germline CDR1 SGHTA, CDR2 FQGNSA. The CDR3 sequence is 15 residues long. Trimming cost V 5 bases and J 0 bases, with 11 bases left between them.

V usage is TRBV11-2 and J usage is TRBJ2-3, with 11 bases aligning to TRBD2. Germline assignment: CDR1 SGHAT and CDR2 FQNNGV. The CDR3 totals 17 residues. After removal of 3 bases from V and 2 bases from J, the junction contained 7 bases not matched to a gene. The CDR3 region has the DNA TGTGCCAGCAGCTTCCGGACTAGCGGGCGCTACACAGATACGCAGTATTTT. Its translation is CASSFRTSGRYTDTQYF.

This clone was counted a few times. The chain combines TRBV5-4 with TRBJ2-3, with D uncertain. There are 15 residues in the CDR3. Germline V gene sequence: CDR1 SGHNT, CDR2 YYREEE (reference sequence). V was clipped by 6 bases and J by 1 base, with 15 bases between them. The CDR3 reads CASTLRESGTDTQYF. In DNA, the CDR3 is TGTGCCAGCACCCTACGAGAGTCCGGCACAGATACGCAGTATTTT.

CDR3 amino acids: CASTARSSGANVLTF. Written as DNA, the CDR3 is TGTGCCAGCACTGCCAGGTCCTCTGGGGCCAACGTCCTGACTTTC. The chain combines TRBV2 with TRBJ2-6, with D unclear. This CDR3 has 15 amino acids. Per the germline V gene, CDR1 is SNHLY and CDR2 is FYNNEI. With 7 bases removed from V and 0 bases from J, the gap between germline ends came to 10 bases.

This clone was recorded many times. This chain joins TRBV28 and TRBJ1-2; weak D call: TRBD1 (5 bases). The CDR3 is made up of 16 amino acids. Germline CDR1 is MDHEN and CDR2 is SYDVKM. V was shortened by 4 bases and J by 0 bases, with 15 bases between the two germline ends. CDR3 DNA sequence: TGTGCCAGCAGTTCCGTCGGTCGACAGACTAACTATGGCTACACCTTC. Translating gives CASSSVGRQTNYGYTF.

The chain couples TRBV19 to TRBJ1-6; 7 bases agree with TRBD1. This CDR3 has 15 amino acids. The J segment lost 5 bases and the V segment lost 4 bases, leaving 5 bases of the junction unmatched. Germline-derived CDR1 and CDR2 are LNHDA and SQIVND (reference sequence). CDR3 DNA: TGTGCCAGTAGTAGGGACAGAAATAATAATTCACCCCTCCACTTT. Translating gives CASSRDRNNNSPLHF.

The rearrangement uses TRBV28 and TRBJ1-2; D call uncertain. The V gene lost 6 bases and the J gene lost 4 bases, with 15 bases spanning the gap. This CDR3 spans 14 amino acids. Per the germline V gene, CDR1 is MDHEN and CDR2 is SYDVKM. CDR3 DNA: TGTGCCAGCAGGTCTAACGGGTTGCCCTATGGCTACACCTTC. It specifies CASRSNGLPYGYTF.

This rearrangement joins TRBV6-5 to TRBJ2-7, with D perhaps matching TRBD2 (6 bases). V lost 2 bases and J 0 bases, leaving 14 bases between the germline ends. This CDR3 region has 16 residues. The germline V gene has CDR1 MNHEY and CDR2 SVGAGI. The DNA of the CDR3 is TGTGCCAGCAGTTACCAAGGTTTCGGGAGCTCCTACGAGCAGTACTTC. Its translation: CASSYQGFGSSYEQYF.